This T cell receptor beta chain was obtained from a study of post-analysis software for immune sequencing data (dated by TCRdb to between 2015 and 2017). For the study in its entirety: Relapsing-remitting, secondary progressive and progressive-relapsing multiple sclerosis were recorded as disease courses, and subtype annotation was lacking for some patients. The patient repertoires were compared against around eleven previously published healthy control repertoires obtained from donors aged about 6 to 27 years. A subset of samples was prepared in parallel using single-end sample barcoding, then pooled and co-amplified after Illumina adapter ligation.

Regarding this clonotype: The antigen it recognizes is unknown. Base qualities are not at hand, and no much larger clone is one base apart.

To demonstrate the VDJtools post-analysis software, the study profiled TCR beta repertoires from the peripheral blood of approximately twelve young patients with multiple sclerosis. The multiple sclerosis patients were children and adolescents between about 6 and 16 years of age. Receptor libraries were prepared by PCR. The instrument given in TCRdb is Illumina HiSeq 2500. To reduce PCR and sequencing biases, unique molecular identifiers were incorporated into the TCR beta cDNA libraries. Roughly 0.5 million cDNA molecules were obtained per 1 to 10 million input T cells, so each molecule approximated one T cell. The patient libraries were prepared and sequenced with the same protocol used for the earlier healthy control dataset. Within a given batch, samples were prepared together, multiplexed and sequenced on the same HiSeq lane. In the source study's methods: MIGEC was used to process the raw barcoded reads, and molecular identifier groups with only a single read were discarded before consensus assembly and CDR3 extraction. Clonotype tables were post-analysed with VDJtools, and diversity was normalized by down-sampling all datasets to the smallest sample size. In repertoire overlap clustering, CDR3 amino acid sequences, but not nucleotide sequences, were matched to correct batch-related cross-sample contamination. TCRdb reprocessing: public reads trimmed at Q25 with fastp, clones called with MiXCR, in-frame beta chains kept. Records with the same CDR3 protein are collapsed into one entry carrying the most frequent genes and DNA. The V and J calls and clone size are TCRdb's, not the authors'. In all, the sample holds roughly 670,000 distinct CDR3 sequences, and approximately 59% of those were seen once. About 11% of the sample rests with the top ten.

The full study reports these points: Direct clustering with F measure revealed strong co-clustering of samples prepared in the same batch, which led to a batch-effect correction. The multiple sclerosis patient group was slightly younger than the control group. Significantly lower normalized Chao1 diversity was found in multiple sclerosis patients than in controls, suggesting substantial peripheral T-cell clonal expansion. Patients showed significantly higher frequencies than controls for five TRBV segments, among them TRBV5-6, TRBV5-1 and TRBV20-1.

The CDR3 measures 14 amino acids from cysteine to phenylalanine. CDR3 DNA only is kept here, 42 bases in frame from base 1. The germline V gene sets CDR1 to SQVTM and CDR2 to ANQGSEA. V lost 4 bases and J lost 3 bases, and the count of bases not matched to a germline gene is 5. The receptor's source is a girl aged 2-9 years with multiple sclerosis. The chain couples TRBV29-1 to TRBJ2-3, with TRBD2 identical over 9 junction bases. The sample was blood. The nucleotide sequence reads TGCAGCGTTGTTACCAGCGGGAGGACAGATACGCAGTATTTT. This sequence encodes CSVVTSGRTDTQYF.